The clone carrying this TCR beta chain came up a few times. As yet, its antigen is unknown. The sample comes from a study of human T cells and chemical hapten exposure. This CDR3 has 15 amino acids. Trimming removed 3 bases from V and 3 bases from J; junction bases left unmatched: 5. Germline lookup yields CDR1 SGHAT and CDR2 FQNNGV. Findings of the study overall: Versus controls, significantly more large CDR3 similarity clusters arose from expanded TCRs.

Time point denoted: pre-sensitization, week 0. Treatment here: therapeutic diphenylcyclopropenone sensitization with weekly scalp DPC. TCRdb re-derived calls from the RACE reads in MiXCR, one entry per CDR3 protein. The table has 300,000 to 450,000 distinct CDR3 sequences, 4% to 6% seen once; the top ten hold 2.5% to 3%. This material consisted of whole blood, taken in connection with sensitization to the hapten diphenylcyclopropenone (DPC). This receptor was identified in a woman between 50 and 59 years old with alopecia areata. Some clones in this sample may be carry-over from other donors' samples. This sequence joins TRBV11-2 and TRBJ2-1; 7 bases fit TRBD1. CDR3 loop: CASSFNRGGYNEQFF. As DNA, the CDR3 is TGTGCCAGCAGCTTTAACAGGGGTGGCTACAATGAGCAGTTCTTC.